This T cell receptor beta chain was profiled in a study of siplizumab effects on memory and regulatory T cells. TCRdb's table, derived via immunoSEQ multiplex PCR, lists solely in-frame clones and lacks some. The data contain fewer than 100,000 clones, around 93% of them singletons. Trimming pared 0 bases from V and 0 bases from J, leaving 6 bases between. This CDR3 region has 14 residues. Germline-derived CDR1 and CDR2 are SGHAT and FQNNGV. This sequence was found in a human donor in good health. V gene TRBV11-2 combines with J gene TRBJ2-7; D gene unclear. Input material: CD8+ T cells sorted from blood. Here the CDR3 reads CASSLEYLSYEQYF. The CDR3 DNA sequence: TGTGCCAGCAGCTTAGAGTACCTCTCCTACGAGCAGTACTTC.